The 25 T cell receptor beta chains in this list originate from one sample, sequenced in a study of cytomegalovirus exposure and HLA in healthy donors. The PCR used 60 Vbeta and 13 Jbeta primers. The method was immunoSEQ multiplex PCR; TCRdb's version includes in-frame clones alone and lacks a portion of them. Of roughly 120,000 clones listed, 80% to 90% are singletons. The material sequenced was PBMCs. These receptors originate from a male donor in good health and CMV-seropositive.

The V and J genes are TRBV6-1 and TRBJ2-7; 11 positions match TRBD2. Per germline, CDR1 MNHNS and CDR2 SASEGT. Trimming took 3 bases from V and 2 from J; bases not matched to a gene: 6. CDR3 length: 16 residues. The CDR3 coding sequence is TGTGCCAGCAGTGATCCTAGCGGGAGGACCCCCTACGAGCAGTACTTC. It encodes CASSDPSGRTPYEQYF.

This clone showed up just a few times. This chain links TRBV30 with TRBJ1-4; tentatively, D is TRBD1 (6 bases). Germline assignment: CDR1 GTSNPN and CDR2 SVGIG (reference sequence). The CDR3 has 13 amino acids. Trimming took 0 bases from V and 8 from J, leaving 10 bases between them. This CDR3 is CAWSVQGTEKLFF. CDR3 sequence (DNA): TGTGCCTGGAGTGTACAGGGAACGGAAAAACTGTTTTTT.

This clone has more than one count but fewer than ten. V is TRBV5-4 and J is TRBJ1-1; the D is unclear. Trimming pared 0 bases from V and 0 bases from J, leaving 9 bases between. The CDR3 is 15 residues long. Germline V gene sequence: CDR1 SGHNT, CDR2 YYREEE (reference sequence). CDR3 sequence reads: CASSLGGVMNTEAFF. The CDR3 bases are TGTGCCAGCAGCTTGGGGGGAGTTATGAACACTGAAGCTTTCTTT.

Only one count was recorded for this clone. The chain carries TRBV5-8 and TRBJ1-3, with D possibly being TRBD1 (5 bases). Germline CDR1 is SGHTS and CDR2 is YDEGEE. The CDR3 spans 14 residues. V was clipped by 1 base and J by 1 base, with 6 bases between them. The chain's CDR3 is CASSLRGSGNTIYF. The CDR3 DNA reads TGTGCCAGCAGCTTGAGGGGATCTGGAAACACCATATATTTT.

The chain links TRBV7-2 to TRBJ1-5; possible D gene TRBD1, 5 bases. V was clipped by 5 bases and J by 10 bases, with 18 bases between them. This CDR3 contains 14 residues. Germline loops: CDR1 SGHTA, CDR2 FQGNSA. CDR3 sequence (DNA): TGTGCCAGCAGCAATCCGGGAGGGGTGAAACCCCAGCATTTT. Protein product: CASSNPGGVKPQHF.

The chain combines TRBV11-2 with TRBJ1-4; TRBD1 might be the D (5 bases). Germline V CDR1 and CDR2: SGHAT, FQNNGV. V was cut by 3 bases and J by 1 base, with 9 bases left in between. The CDR3 totals 15 residues. The CDR3 DNA reads TGTGCCAGCAGCTTTCCCGGGGGAACTAATGAAAAACTGTTTTTT. It specifies CASSFPGGTNEKLFF.

This rearrangement joins TRBV11-2 to TRBJ1-1; D gene uncertain. V shed 5 bases and J shed 3 bases, with 10 bases lying between them. Germline CDR1 is SGHAT and CDR2 is FQNNGV. The CDR3 runs 13 residues. CDR3 in amino acids: CASSPPSDTEAFF. DNA for the CDR3: TGTGCCAGCAGCCCCCCCTCTGACACTGAAGCTTTCTTT.

This sequence joins TRBV6-6 and TRBJ1-5; no clear D. Trimming left V 11 bases short and J 6 bases short, with 17 bases between. This CDR3 spans 13 amino acids. The germline V gene encodes CDR1 MNHNY and CDR2 SVGAGI (reference sequence). The CDR3 reads CALAGSGSQPQHF. Written as DNA, the CDR3 is TGTGCCTTAGCCGGGTCCGGTAGTCAGCCCCAGCATTTT.

Remarks on this clone: This sequence may be a read error, since a much larger clone differs from it by one base. The chain joins TRBV7-9 to TRBJ2-7, with a possible D match to TRBD2 (5 bases). Per the germline V gene, CDR1 is SEHNR and CDR2 is FQNEAQ (reference sequence). The CDR3 is made up of 13 amino acids. V dropped 5 bases and J dropped 6 bases, with 14 bases sitting between them. The CDR3 DNA follows: TGTGCCAGCAGCCAAGGTACGGGATCCGAGCAGTACTTC. Protein sequence: CASSQGTGSEQYF.

J is TRBJ2-4 and V is TRBV11-1; D remains ambiguous. This CDR3 contains 13 residues. V lost 1 base to trimming and J lost 8 bases, with 9 bases between them. The germline V gene has CDR1 SGHAT and CDR2 FQDESV (reference sequence). The CDR3 region is CASSLGFGDIQYF. The CDR3 DNA reads as TGTGCCAGCAGCTTAGGGTTCGGAGACATTCAGTACTTC.

This clone came up once. The chain combines TRBV7-2 with TRBJ1-5; TRBD1 matches 9 bases. Losses at the gene ends were 3 bases for V and 1 base for J; bases not matched to a gene: 1. CDR3 size: 15 residues. From germline, CDR1 is SGHTA and CDR2 FQGNSA. CDR3 sequence (DNA): TGTGCCAGCAGCTTTACAGGGGGCAGCAATCAGCCCCAGCATTTT. Amino acids: CASSFTGGSNQPQHF.

The chain joins TRBV28 to TRBJ2-1; 13 nucleotides agree with TRBD2. With V trimmed by 5 bases and J by 10 bases, 5 bases remained unmatched. CDR1 MDHEN and CDR2 SYDVKM come from the germline V gene. The CDR3 totals 14 residues. In nucleotides, the CDR3 is TGTGCCAGCAGTCCGCGGACTAGCGGGAGAGAGCAGTTCTTC. Its translation: CASSPRTSGREQFF.

This chain connects TRBV7-3 to TRBJ2-1, with D tentatively TRBD2 (5 bases). The CDR3 spans 16 residues. V shed 0 bases and J shed 10 bases, with 19 bases lying between them. Germline V gene lookup returns CDR1 SGHTA and CDR2 FQGTGA. DNA for the CDR3: TGTGCCAGCAGCTTAACGTTGGCGGGTGTTATTGGGGAGCAGTTCTTC. It translates to CASSLTLAGVIGEQFF. The full variable domain, rest sourced from reference TRBV7-3 and TRBJ2-1, is GAGVSQTPSNKVTEKGKYVELRCDPISGHTALYWYRQSLGQGPEFLIYFQGTGAADDSGLPNDRFFAVRPEGSVSTLKIQRTERGDSAVYLCASSLTLAGVIGEQFFGPGTRLTVL.

The chain couples TRBV21-1 to TRBJ1-5; the table's D call, TRBD1, was not checked against the DNA. TRBV21-1 corresponds to a pseudogene. The length of the CDR3 is 15 residues. The DNA of the CDR3 is TGTGCCAGCAGCAAAGGGGGACAGGTCGCTCAGCCCCAGCATTTT. Translating gives CASSKGGQVAQPQHF.

CDR3 protein: CASSAPRGQGDFDVAFF. CDR3 coding DNA: TGTGCCAGCAGCGCCCCTAGGGGACAGGGGGATTTCGACGTAGCTTTCTTT. The chain is built from TRBV9 and TRBJ1-1, with 11 bases aligning to TRBD1. The CDR3 loop spans 17 amino acids. The trim removed 3 bases at V and 10 bases at J, leaving 17 bases unmatched. Germline V gives CDR1 SGDLS, CDR2 YYNGEE.

The chain uses TRBV7-9 and TRBJ2-3; 7 nucleotides agree with TRBD2. Germline assignment: CDR1 SEHNR and CDR2 FQNEAQ (reference sequence). This CDR3 contains 16 residues. After removal of 4 bases from V and 5 bases from J, the junction contained 12 bases not matched to a gene. The CDR3 sequence is CASSSPTSLRGDTQYF. In DNA, the CDR3 is TGTGCCAGCAGCTCTCCGACTAGCTTGAGGGGAGATACGCAGTATTTT.

The J gene is TRBJ2-3, the V gene TRBV6-6; TRBD2 agrees at 10 bases. V lost 6 bases to trimming and J lost 7 bases; unmatched junction nucleotides: 13. The CDR3 loop spans 16 amino acids. Germline CDR1 and CDR2: MNHNY and SVGAGI (reference sequence). CDR3 sequence reads: CASSPPSGRGLNTQYF. The CDR3 DNA is TGTGCCAGCAGCCCACCGAGCGGGAGGGGGCTTAATACGCAGTATTTT.

This chain connects TRBV9 to TRBJ2-2; 7 nucleotides line up with TRBD1. V shed 3 bases, J shed 4 bases, and the junction held 6 bases outside the gene matches. The CDR3 runs 15 residues. The germline V gene encodes CDR1 SGDLS and CDR2 YYNGEE. The CDR3 DNA is TGTGCCAGCAGCGCCCGACAGGGAGCCACCGGGGAGCTGTTTTTT. Amino acids: CASSARQGATGELFF.

The genes are TRBV7-2 and TRBJ2-7, with a possible D match to TRBD2 (5 bases). In germline, CDR1 is SGHTA, CDR2 FQGNSA. This CDR3 spans 13 amino acids. The V and J ends lost 4 bases and 4 bases respectively, with 11 bases between them. The CDR3 is CASSSPAGYEQYF. The CDR3 DNA follows: TGTGCCAGCAGCTCCCCCGCGGGTTACGAGCAGTACTTC.

The chain joins TRBV18 to TRBJ1-6, with 7 nucleotides matching TRBD1. Trimming took 3 bases from V and 2 from J; bases not matched to a gene: 1. The CDR3 runs to 15 residues. Germline loops: CDR1 KGHSH, CDR2 LQKENI. As DNA, the CDR3 is TGTGCCAGCTCACCGGGGACAGCCTATAATTCACCCCTCCACTTT. Translation gives CASSPGTAYNSPLHF.

This chain uses TRBV18 with TRBJ2-5; perhaps TRBD2 as D (8 bases). In germline, CDR1 is KGHSH, CDR2 LQKENI. The CDR3 spans 17 residues. V was cut by 3 bases and J by 5 bases, with 22 bases left in between. As DNA, the CDR3 is TGTGCCAGCTCACCGGCTCTAACCTTAGCGGGACAGGAGACCCAGTACTTC. Translated: CASSPALTLAGQETQYF. Full variable domain (rest looked up from reference TRBV18 and TRBJ2-5): NAGVMQNPRHLVRRRGQEARLRCSPMKGHSHVYWYRQLPEEGLKFMVYLQKENIIDESGMPKERFSAEFPKEGPSILRIQQVVRGDSAAYFCASSPALTLAGQETQYFGPGTRLLVL.

This chain links TRBV5-1 with TRBJ2-1; 7 bases agree with TRBD2. Germline CDR1 and CDR2: SGHRS and YFSETQ. This CDR3 has 15 amino acids. Trimming removed 1 base from V and 6 bases from J; junction bases left unmatched: 7. This chain's CDR3 is CASSLSLTSVNEQFF. DNA for the CDR3: TGCGCCAGCAGCTTGTCCCTTACTAGCGTCAATGAGCAGTTCTTC.

The gene calls are TRBV15 and TRBJ2-7, with TRBD1 matching over 7 bases. Trimming at V came to 3 bases and at J to 3 bases, leaving 23 bases not matched to a gene. The germline V gene has CDR1 LNHNV and CDR2 YYDKDF (reference sequence). The CDR3 contains 20 residues. CDR3 in amino acids: CATSSGQEKNPPLAGYEQYF. CDR3 coding DNA: TGTGCCACCAGCAGCGGACAGGAGAAAAATCCACCGCTGGCCGGCTACGAGCAGTACTTC.

The J gene is TRBJ1-4, the V gene TRBV5-4, with 7 bases fitting TRBD1. The CDR3 is 15 amino acids. J was trimmed by 0 bases and V by 1 base; bases with no gene match: 0. From germline, CDR1 is SGHNT and CDR2 YYREEE (reference sequence). CDR3 bases: TGTGCCAGCAGCTTGCAGGGGGCAACTAATGAAAAACTGTTTTTT. As protein: CASSLQGATNEKLFF.

This chain links TRBV13 with TRBJ2-6; tentative D call: TRBD2 (6 bases). V lost 2 bases and J 0 bases, leaving 11 bases between the germline ends. Germline V gene sequence: CDR1 PRHDT, CDR2 FYEKMQ (reference sequence). This CDR3 is 17 amino acids long. CDR3 nucleotides: TGTGCCAGCAGCTTAATGGCCGGGAGCTCTGGGGCCAACGTCCTGACTTTC. Protein sequence: CASSLMAGSSGANVLTF.